These 14 T cell receptor beta chains were all obtained from the same sample, sequenced in a study of shared clonotypes between healthy human individuals. The naive CD8 fraction comprised CD45RO-negative cells positively selected for CCR7 and excluded terminally differentiated effector memory CD45RA+ cells. The protocol was immunoSEQ multiplex PCR, while the TCRdb copy is restricted to in-frame clones and leaves out a portion. This table has millions of clones, about 93% appearing once. What was sequenced was naive CD8+ T cells from PBMCs. These receptors were taken from a man between 18 and 29 years old in good health. Some clones in this sample may be carry-over from other donors' samples.

The chain is built from TRBV4-3 and TRBJ2-1; 11 bases line up with TRBD2. This CDR3 is 16 amino acids long. The germline gives CDR1 LGHNA, CDR2 YSLEER. Trimming cost V 4 bases and J 4 bases; bases outside gene matches: 6. CDR3 sequence (DNA): TGCGCCAGCAGCCCACGGACTAGCGGGTCTTACAATGAGCAGTTCTTC. This sequence encodes CASSPRTSGSYNEQFF.

V and J are TRBV6-1 and TRBJ2-7; tentatively, D is TRBD2 (7 bases). The germline CDR1 and CDR2 sequences are MNHNS and SASEGT. The CDR3 runs 13 residues. The CDR3 reads CASGEGGEYEQYF. As DNA, the CDR3 is TGTGCTTCAGGGGAGGGTGGGGAGTACGAGCAGTACTTC.

The chain links TRBV4-1 to TRBJ1-4; D remains unclear. V lost 0 bases, J lost 6 bases, and 8 bases lay in between. Germline assignment: CDR1 MGHRA and CDR2 YSYEKL. This CDR3 region has 14 residues. The CDR3 loop reads CASSQDDRDEKLFF. The CDR3 nucleotides are TGCGCCAGCAGCCAAGATGACCGGGATGAAAAACTGTTTTTT.

A note on this clone: In the same sample, other DNA sequences code for this CDR3. V is TRBV28 and J is TRBJ2-7, with no clear D. The CDR3 spans 14 residues. The V and J ends lost 3 bases and 2 bases respectively, with 11 bases between them. Germline values: CDR1 MDHEN, CDR2 SYDVKM. The CDR3 protein is CASSFKGRPYEQYF. CDR3 nucleotide sequence: TGTGCCAGCAGTTTTAAAGGAAGACCCTACGAGCAGTACTTC.

The chain carries TRBV30 and TRBJ1-2; D perhaps matches TRBD1 (6 bases). The length of the CDR3 is 12 residues. V was clipped by 8 bases and J by 8 bases, with 18 bases between them. Looked up from germline, CDR1 is GTSNPN and CDR2 is SVGIG (reference sequence). The CDR3 DNA follows: TGTGCCGAATTCGGGGGGCTACAGGGCTACACCTTC. It is translated as CAEFGGLQGYTF. Together with reference TRBV30 and TRBJ1-2, the CDR3 gives the full variable domain: SQTIHQWPATLVQPVGSPLSLECTVEGTSNPNLYWYRQAAGRGLQLLFYSVGIGQISSEVPQNLSASRPQDRQFILSSKKLLLSDSGFYLCAEFGGLQGYTFGSGTRLTVV.

This chain connects TRBV27 to TRBJ2-7; D is perhaps TRBD2 (5 bases). The CDR3 is 15 residues long. CDR1 is MNHEY, CDR2 SMNVEV, per germline (reference sequence). V was shortened by 0 bases and J by 12 bases, with 21 bases between the two germline ends. This chain's CDR3 is CASSLSAGTTGMRYF. The CDR3 DNA sequence: TGTGCCAGCAGTTTATCGGCAGGTACGACGGGGATGCGGTACTTC.

This chain connects TRBV7-2 to TRBJ2-7; 7 nucleotides align to TRBD1. Germline lookup yields CDR1 SGHTA and CDR2 FQGNSA. The CDR3 extends over 15 amino acids. V dropped 3 bases and J dropped 0; count of bases not matched to a gene: 5. The CDR3 sequence: CASSFTGTVSYEQYF. The CDR3 nucleotides read TGTGCCAGCAGCTTTACCGGGACAGTCTCCTACGAGCAGTACTTC.

The chain uses TRBV6-5 and TRBJ1-5; D remains ambiguous. Germline CDR1 and CDR2: MNHEY and SVGAGI. The CDR3 sequence is 15 residues long. The V end was cut by 5 bases, the J end by 2 bases, with 13 bases between. CDR3 residues: CASSPRYSGNQPQHF. The CDR3 bases are TGTGCCAGCAGTCCCCGTTATTCTGGCAATCAGCCCCAGCATTTT.

The rearrangement uses TRBV27 and TRBJ2-5; D is possibly TRBD2 (5 bases). The CDR3 has 14 amino acids. The germline V and J ends were trimmed by 6 bases and 0 bases, with 11 bases remaining between them. Germline CDR1 reads MNHEY; CDR2 reads SMNVEV (reference sequence). CDR3 in amino acids: CASSPLEYQETQYF. The CDR3 coding sequence is TGTGCCAGCAGCCCACTAGAGTACCAAGAGACCCAGTACTTC.

This clone has more than one count but fewer than ten. The chain recombines TRBV9 with TRBJ2-1; D ambiguous. The germline V and J ends were trimmed by 0 bases and 8 bases, with 9 bases remaining between them. The CDR3 has 13 residues. Germline lookup yields CDR1 SGDLS and CDR2 YYNGEE. In DNA, the CDR3 is TGTGCCAGCAGCGTAGGGCTTCTGGATGAGCAGTTCTTC. Translating gives CASSVGLLDEQFF.

V gene TRBV28 combines with J gene TRBJ2-5; 9 bases match TRBD1. With V trimmed by 7 bases and J by 3 bases, 6 bases remained unmatched. CDR1 is MDHEN, CDR2 SYDVKM, per germline. The CDR3 extends over 14 amino acids. CDR3 loop: CASIPGQGEETQYF. In nucleotides, the CDR3 is TGTGCCAGCATTCCGGGACAGGGTGAAGAGACCCAGTACTTC.

On this clone: The same CDR3 is also encoded by other DNA sequences in this sample. The V gene is TRBV27, the J gene TRBJ2-7; 7 nucleotides line up with TRBD1. V lost 0 bases and J lost 3; bases outside the gene matches: 2. The germline V gene encodes CDR1 MNHEY and CDR2 SMNVEV (reference sequence). The CDR3 has 14 residues. In nucleotides, the CDR3 is TGTGCCAGCAGTTTATCGGGGACAGTCTACGAGCAGTACTTC. Translation: CASSLSGTVYEQYF.

V is TRBV18 and J is TRBJ1-5; D gene unclear. V was clipped by 1 base and J by 5 bases, with 9 bases between them. From germline, CDR1 is KGHSH and CDR2 LQKENI. The CDR3 sequence is 14 residues long. The CDR3 here is CASSPLAVYQPQHF. In DNA form, the CDR3 reads TGTGCCAGCTCACCACTGGCGGTCTATCAGCCCCAGCATTTT.

V and J are TRBV9 and TRBJ2-1, with 9 bases identical to TRBD2. Trimming at V came to 0 bases and at J to 5 bases, leaving 6 bases not matched to a gene. The V gene's germline CDR1 is SGDLS and CDR2 YYNGEE. There are 16 residues in the CDR3. The DNA of the CDR3 is TGTGCCAGCAGCGTAGGTCCAGCGGGAGGAAACAATGAGCAGTTCTTC. It is translated as CASSVGPAGGNNEQFF. Variable domain in full (rest from reference TRBV9 and TRBJ2-1): DSGVTQTPKHLITATGQRVTLRCSPRSGDLSVYWYQQSLDQGLQFLIQYYNGEERAKGNILERFSAQQFPDLHSELNLSSLELGDSALYFCASSVGPAGGNNEQFFGPGTRLTVL.